This is a list of T cell receptor beta chains from one sample in a study of blood T cell repertoires in COVID-19. The table came from immunoSEQ multiplex PCR; TCRdb's copy has only in-frame clones and leaves some out. This sample yields about 220,000 clones, of which less than 90% are seen a single time; more than 4.5% belongs to the top ten. The sample consisted of peripheral blood. The receptors derive from a woman in her fifties or sixties who had recovered from COVID-19. Both conserved end residues are part of each CDR3. A D gene is named only where the DNA matches it firmly.

TRBD2,TRBJ2-3,TRBV6-2/TRBV6-3,TGTGCCAGCAGTTACTCCCTACTAGCGGGGACAGATACGCAGTATTTT,CASSYSLLAGTDTQYF
-,TRBJ1-6,TRBV10-3,TGTGCCTCGAGGGGGGGGCTTGGCTCCTATAATTCACCCCTCCACTTT,CASRGGLGSYNSPLHF
-,TRBJ2-7,TRBV20-1,TGCAGTGCTAGTGACGTGCGGAGCTACGAGCAGTACTTC,CSASDVRSYEQYF
-,TRBJ2-5,TRBV12-3/TRBV12-4,TGTGCCAGCACCATGGGGGCCCAAGAGACCCAGTACTTC,CASTMGAQETQYF
TRBD1,TRBJ1-2,TRBV5-1,TGCGCCAGCAGCGAGCCATACAGGGGGACTAACTATGGCTACACCTTC,CASSEPYRGTNYGYTF
-,TRBJ1-1,TRBV2,TGTGCCAGCAGTGAAATGGCAGGGAGGACTGAAGCTTTCTTT,CASSEMAGRTEAFF
-,TRBJ1-5,TRBV23-1,TGCGCCCCCAAGGGGGGGCGAGCCGGCAATCAGCCCCAGCATTTT,CAPKGGRAGNQPQHF
-,TRBJ2-7,TRBV18,TGTGCCAGCCAGCCGGCAGGGTCATCCTACGAGCAGTACTTC,CASQPAGSSYEQYF
-,TRBJ2-1,TRBV5-1,TGCGCCAGCAGCTTGTACCCGGGGGGCAAGGGCAATGAGCAGTTCTTC,CASSLYPGGKGNEQFF
-,TRBJ1-2,TRBV5-1,TGCGCCAGCAGCTTACAGGTGGACTATGGCTACACCTTC,CASSLQVDYGYTF
TRBD2,TRBJ2-1,TRBV4-3,TGCGCCAGCAGCCAAGATGGCGGGGGGGCGAGGAATGAGCAGTTCTTC,CASSQDGGGARNEQFF
TRBD1,TRBJ1-2,TRBV6-5,TGTGCCAGCAGATCCAGGGGGATCAATGGCTACACCTTC,CASRSRGINGYTF